The entry that follows covers one TCR beta chain sequence. These data belong to a study of technical replicates of blood from several donors. Profiling relied on immunoSEQ multiplex PCR, and the TCRdb table lists in-frame clones only, not all of them. The data hold about 58,000 clones, with roughly nine tenths observed a single time. The specimen was PBMCs. This clonotype was sampled from a human donor in good health. Some clones in this sample may be carry-over from other donors' samples.

CDR3 sequence (DNA): TGTGCCAGCAGCCCACGGGCTAGCGGGAGTAGGGGCGGGGAGCTGTTTTTT. Protein product: CASSPRASGSRGGELFF. The chain joins TRBV5-4 to TRBJ2-2, with 10 bases lining up with TRBD2. The CDR3 has 17 amino acids. The germline CDR1 and CDR2 sequences are SGHNT and YYREEE (reference sequence). The V and J ends lost 4 bases and 7 bases, in that order; junction bases with no gene match: 13.